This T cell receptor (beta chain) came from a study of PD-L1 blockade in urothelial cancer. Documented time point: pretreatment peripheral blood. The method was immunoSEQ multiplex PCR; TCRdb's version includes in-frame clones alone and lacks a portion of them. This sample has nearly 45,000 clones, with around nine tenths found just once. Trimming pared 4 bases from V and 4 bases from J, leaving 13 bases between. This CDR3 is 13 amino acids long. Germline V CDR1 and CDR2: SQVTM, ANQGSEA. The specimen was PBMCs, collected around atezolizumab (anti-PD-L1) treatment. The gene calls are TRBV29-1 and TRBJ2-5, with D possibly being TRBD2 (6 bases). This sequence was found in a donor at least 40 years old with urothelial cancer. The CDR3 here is CSVGSGRGETQYF. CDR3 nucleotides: TGCAGCGTTGGGTCCGGGAGAGGAGAGACCCAGTACTTC.